The 7 T cell receptor beta chains given below trace back to one sample, sequenced in a study of cytomegalovirus exposure and HLA in healthy donors (TCRdb year 2017). Libraries were built with the immunoSEQ multiplex PCR assay. The multiplex PCR relied on a mix of 60 forward primers for TCR Vbeta segments and 13 reverse primers for TCR Jbeta segments. Imported from immuneACCESS, the table was reduced by TCRdb to in-frame sequences with V and J called. These copies leave out some clones; in studies compared against another copy, an unresolved V gene accounts for under half, and the cause of the remainder is not known. This sample lists around 120,000 clones; about 82% were detected once. Approximately 1% of the sample belongs to the ten largest clones. Sequencing used PBMCs. The receptors were sampled from a boy aged 10-17 years in good health and CMV-seronegative.

The gene calls are TRBV7-9 and TRBJ1-1, with unresolved D. With 6 bases removed from V and 3 bases from J, the gap between germline ends came to 11 bases. The CDR3 loop spans 13 amino acids. Germline loops: CDR1 SEHNR, CDR2 FQNEAQ (reference sequence). The CDR3 sequence is CASSYESDTEAFF. As DNA, the CDR3 is TGTGCCAGCAGTTATGAGTCGGACACTGAAGCTTTCTTT.

CDR3 DNA sequence: TGTGCCATCATGCGGGAGGACACTGAAGCTTTCTTT. Translated, it gives CAIMREDTEAFF. V is TRBV10-3 and J is TRBJ1-1, with unresolved D. Germline CDR1 is ENHRY and CDR2 is SYGVKD. V was pared by 7 bases and J by 3 bases, with 9 bases between. The CDR3 has 12 residues.

The rearrangement uses TRBV29-1 and TRBJ2-2, with D possibly being TRBD1 (5 bases). Germline V gene sequence: CDR1 SQVTM, CDR2 ANQGSEA. The CDR3 consists of 11 residues. V shed 5 bases and J shed 5 bases, with 6 bases lying between them. The CDR3 here is CSVSGTGELFF. DNA of the CDR3: TGCAGCGTTTCAGGGACCGGGGAGCTGTTTTTT.

V and J are TRBV6-5 and TRBJ1-2; no clear D. The V end lost 6 bases, the J end lost 7 bases, and 18 bases lay between the germline ends. Germline V gene data show CDR1 as MNHEY and CDR2 as SVGAGI. This CDR3 has 14 residues. CDR3 nucleotide sequence: TGTGCCAGCAGCATGCTAGCGGAGGATCGTGGCTACACCTTC. This encodes CASSMLAEDRGYTF.

The chain couples TRBV6-6 to TRBJ1-2; TRBD1 matches 10 bases. CDR1 and CDR2 from the germline V gene are MNHNY and SVGAGI (reference sequence). The ends lost 6 bases at V and 8 bases at J; junction bases unmatched: 12. The CDR3 loop spans 15 amino acids. The CDR3 loop reads CASSGTGEWLEGYTF. CDR3 coding DNA: TGTGCCAGCAGCGGGACAGGGGAGTGGTTGGAAGGCTACACCTTC.

This rearrangement joins TRBV7-2 to TRBJ2-2; 9 nucleotides align to TRBD2. The V gene end was trimmed by 5 bases and the J gene end by 7 bases; junction bases not matched to a gene: 8. This CDR3 region has 15 residues. Germline-derived CDR1 and CDR2 are SGHTA and FQGNSA. The CDR3 coding sequence is TGTGCCAGCAGCCCAAATAGCGGGAGTCGCGGGGAGCTGTTTTTT. Its translation: CASSPNSGSRGELFF.

The V and J genes are TRBV6-6 and TRBJ1-2; D unresolved. Germline CDR1 is MNHNY and CDR2 is SVGAGI (reference sequence). Trimming removed 2 bases from V and 3 bases from J, with 7 bases in between. The CDR3 consists of 13 residues. The CDR3 DNA reads TGTGCCAGCAGTTACGGCGGGGACTATGGCTACACCTTC. This sequence encodes CASSYGGDYGYTF.